These T cell receptor beta chains were read from a single sample in a study of CD8 T cells in Susac syndrome. TCRdb analysed the immunoSEQ multiplex PCR reads with MiXCR anew, one entry per CDR3 protein. The data hold some 300,000 distinct CDR3 sequences, with roughly 90% observed a single time. Sequencing input: CD8+ T cells from PBMCs. These receptors were collected from a human donor with multiple sclerosis. CDR3s include the opening cysteine and the closing phenylalanine or tryptophan. A D gene is named only where the DNA matches it firmly. Clone size is not always given. Where it is, it says once, few, many or a class for expanded clones.

clone size: -; V gene: TRBV7-2; D gene: TRBD1; J gene: TRBJ2-5; CDR3 DNA: TGTGCCACCCGGACAGGGGGCTTGGGAGAGACCCAGTACTTC; CDR3 protein: CATRTGGLGETQYF
clone size: -; V gene: TRBV12-3/TRBV12-4; D gene: -; J gene: TRBJ1-4; CDR3 DNA: TGTGCCAGCAGTTTAGAGGACAAGCTTACAACTAATGAAAAACTGTTTTTT; CDR3 protein: CASSLEDKLTTNEKLFF
clone size: -; V gene: TRBV27; D gene: -; J gene: TRBJ1-1; CDR3 DNA: TGTGCCAGCAGTTTTCGAGGGGGGGACACTGAAGCTTTCTTT; CDR3 protein: CASSFRGGDTEAFF
clone size: -; V gene: TRBV9; D gene: -; J gene: TRBJ2-3; CDR3 DNA: TGTGCCAGCAGCGTAGCAAGACAGGGACTCACAGATACGCAGTATTTT; CDR3 protein: CASSVARQGLTDTQYF
clone size: -; V gene: TRBV14; D gene: -; J gene: TRBJ1-5; CDR3 DNA: TGTGCCAGCAGCCTCTCTAAGTATCAGCCCCAGCATTTT; CDR3 protein: CASSLSKYQPQHF
clone size: once; V gene: TRBV4-3; D gene: TRBD2; J gene: TRBJ2-3; CDR3 DNA: TGCGCCAGCAGCCAAGACGAGGCTAGCGGGAGGGCTTGGGACACAGATACGCAGTATTTT; CDR3 protein: CASSQDEASGRAWDTDTQYF
clone size: -; V gene: TRBV20-1; D gene: TRBD2; J gene: TRBJ2-1; CDR3 DNA: TGCAGTGCGCACGCGACTAGCGGGAGGGCCAATGAGCAGTTCTTC; CDR3 protein: CSAHATSGRANEQFF
clone size: -; V gene: TRBV24-1; D gene: TRBD2; J gene: TRBJ2-7; CDR3 DNA: TGTGCCACCAGTGATTTGCGGGGGGGCTCCTACGAGCAGTACTTC; CDR3 protein: CATSDLRGGSYEQYF
clone size: -; V gene: TRBV28; D gene: -; J gene: TRBJ2-2; CDR3 DNA: TGTGCCAGCAGTCCACTGACGGCGGACCGTGGCGGGGAGCTGTTTTTT; CDR3 protein: CASSPLTADRGGELFF
clone size: -; V gene: TRBV21-1; D gene: -; J gene: TRBJ1-4; CDR3 DNA: TGTGCCAGCAGCCCCCGGAGGGGGGATGAAAAACTGTTTTTT; CDR3 protein: CASSPRRGDEKLFF
clone size: -; V gene: TRBV12-3/TRBV12-4; D gene: TRBD1; J gene: TRBJ2-6; CDR3 DNA: TGTGCCAGCAGCCAACCGGGACAGGGGTTTTTAGCTGGGGCCAACGTCCTGACTTTC; CDR3 protein: CASSQPGQGFLAGANVLTF
clone size: -; V gene: TRBV2; D gene: TRBD1; J gene: TRBJ2-1; CDR3 DNA: TGTGCCACATCGAGCTTCCCAGGGGGCGCAAGGGCCAATGAGCAGTTCTTC; CDR3 protein: CATSSFPGGARANEQFF
clone size: once; V gene: TRBV11-1; D gene: -; J gene: TRBJ2-7; CDR3 DNA: TGTGCCAGCAGCTTAGGTGTGCGGCAATACGAGCAGTACTTC; CDR3 protein: CASSLGVRQYEQYF
clone size: -; V gene: TRBV7-8; D gene: TRBD2; J gene: TRBJ2-2; CDR3 DNA: TGTGCCAGCAGCGAGGGACTAGCGGGGGGACCCCACGGCGTTACGAACACCGGGGAGCTGTTTTTT; CDR3 protein: CASSEGLAGGPHGVTNTGELFF
clone size: -; V gene: TRBV12-3/TRBV12-4; D gene: TRBD2; J gene: TRBJ2-3; CDR3 DNA: TGTGCCAGCAGTTACCCAGGACTAGCGGGGGGCCCCGGCGGAGATACGCAGTATTTT; CDR3 protein: CASSYPGLAGGPGGDTQYF
clone size: -; V gene: TRBV29-1; D gene: TRBD2; J gene: TRBJ2-3; CDR3 DNA: TGCAGCGTTGGGGCTAGCGGCGGCGAGGGAGATACGCAGTATTTT; CDR3 protein: CSVGASGGEGDTQYF
clone size: -; V gene: TRBV7-6; D gene: TRBD2; J gene: TRBJ2-4; CDR3 DNA: TGTGCCAGCAGCTCCAGCGGGAAACGGTCCAAAAACATTCAGTACTTC; CDR3 protein: CASSSSGKRSKNIQYF